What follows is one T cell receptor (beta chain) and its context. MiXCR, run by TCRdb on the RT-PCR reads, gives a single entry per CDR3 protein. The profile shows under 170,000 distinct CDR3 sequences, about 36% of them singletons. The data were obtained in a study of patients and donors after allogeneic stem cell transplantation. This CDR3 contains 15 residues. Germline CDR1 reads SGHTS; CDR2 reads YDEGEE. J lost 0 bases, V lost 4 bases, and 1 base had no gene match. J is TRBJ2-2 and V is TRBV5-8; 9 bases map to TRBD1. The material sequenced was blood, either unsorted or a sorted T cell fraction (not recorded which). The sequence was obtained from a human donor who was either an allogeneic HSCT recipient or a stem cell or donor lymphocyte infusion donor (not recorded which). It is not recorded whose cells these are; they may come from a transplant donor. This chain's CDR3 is CASSRTGANTGELFF. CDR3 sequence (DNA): TGTGCCAGCAGCCGGACAGGGGCGAACACCGGGGAGCTGTTTTTT.